This TCR beta chain was observed in a study of identical twins. TCRdb re-called the 5' RACE reads with MiXCR, one entry per CDR3 protein. The profile covers 250,000 or so distinct CDR3 sequences, with roughly 12% appearing a single time and 4% to 5% taken by the ten largest. Notes on the study in general: Fewer insertions were carried by abundant cord blood beta clonotypes, but none was seen in memory repertoires.

Worth noting for this clonotype: Its antigen is not known.

This CDR3 has 17 amino acids. Germline V CDR1 and CDR2: SGHRS, YFSETQ. J lost 0 bases, V lost 3 bases, and 11 bases had no gene match. The same sample was also used in a study of yellow fever vaccine responses in identical twins.

Sequences were obtained from memory (CD45RO+) T cells sorted from blood. This sequence joins TRBV5-1 and TRBJ2-7; 8 bases map to TRBD1. The receptor's source is a woman between 18 and 29 years old in good health. CDR3 in amino acids: CASSWTGTGRGSYEQYF. CDR3 DNA: TGCGCCAGCAGCTGGACCGGGACAGGAAGGGGCTCCTACGAGCAGTACTTC.